This passage covers 15 T cell receptor beta chains from one sample sequenced in a study of beta chain features in type 1 diabetes (dated by TCRdb to the late 2010s). Which antigens these TCRs recognize remains unknown. Libraries were constructed by the immunoSEQ multiplex PCR assay. The entire isolated RNA was reverse transcribed using the High Capacity cDNA Reverse Transcription Kit, and thus expressed TCRB transcripts were sequenced. This is the immuneACCESS table as TCRdb keeps it, with only in-frame sequences that have V and J called. A part of the clones is gone; compared with another copy, unresolved V genes explain less than half, and the rest is unexplained. This sample lists 310,000 or so clones; over 14% were detected once. The ten largest make up roughly 0.015% of the sample. Points the paper makes about the study in general: In all four CD4+ subsets, TCRB CDR3 length was moderately but significantly shorter in type 1 diabetes patients.

The sequenced material came from naive CD4+ T cells from blood. The cell subset or site label, read with the paper, signifies: true naive CD4+ T cells. The source is a young man with type 1 diabetes.

This clone was recorded a few times. The chain couples TRBV19 to TRBJ2-5, with unresolved D. CDR1 is LNHDA, CDR2 SQIVND, per germline (reference sequence). Trimming stripped 4 bases from V and 1 base from J, with 7 bases between. The CDR3 contains 13 residues. The CDR3 bases are TGTGCCAGTAGTAACAGTCTCCAAGAGACCCAGTACTTC. Translation gives CASSNSLQETQYF. Based on the CDR3 plus reference TRBV19 and TRBJ2-5, the full variable domain is DGGITQSPKYLFRKEGQNVTLSCEQNLNHDAMYWYRQDPGQGLRLIYYSQIVNDFQKGDIAEGYSVSREKKESFPLTVTSAQKNPTAFYLCASSNSLQETQYFGPGTRLLVL.

The genes are TRBV27 and TRBJ2-2; 8 bases line up with TRBD2. This CDR3 comprises 15 residues. Germline V lookup: CDR1 MNHEY, CDR2 SMNVEV (reference sequence). Losses at the gene ends were 5 bases for V and 1 base for J; bases not matched to a gene: 3. The CDR3 DNA is TGTGCCAGCAGTCGACTAGCGCTGAACACCGGGGAGCTGTTTTTT. It specifies CASSRLALNTGELFF.

This clone appeared a single time. The rearrangement uses TRBV7-2 and TRBJ2-7; possibly TRBD1 for D (6 bases). V was clipped by 5 bases and J by 0 bases, with 14 bases between them. Germline loops: CDR1 SGHTA, CDR2 FQGNSA. This CDR3 has 15 residues. This CDR3 reads CASSRTGFGSYEQYF. The CDR3 region has the DNA TGTGCCAGCAGCCGCACAGGGTTCGGCTCCTACGAGCAGTACTTC. Filled out from reference TRBV7-2 and TRBJ2-7, the complete variable domain reads GAGVSQSPSNKVTEKGKDVELRCDPISGHTALYWYRQSLGQGLEFLIYFQGNSAPDKSGLPSDRFSAERTGGSVSTLTIQRTQQEDSAVYLCASSRTGFGSYEQYFGPGTRLTVT.

This clone has a count of ten or more. The V call is TRBV30, the J call TRBJ2-6; no clear D. Germline loops: CDR1 GTSNPN, CDR2 SVGIG (reference sequence). The V gene lost 7 bases and the J gene lost 3 bases, with 7 bases spanning the gap. The CDR3 has 12 residues. CDR3 sequence reads: CALRHGANVLTF. The CDR3 DNA reads TGTGCCTTGCGGCATGGGGCCAACGTCCTGACTTTC.

This clone was observed a handful of times. The rearrangement joins TRBV15 to TRBJ2-2; 7 bases are shared with TRBD1. The ends lost 2 bases at V and 4 bases at J; junction bases unmatched: 4. The CDR3 loop spans 15 amino acids. Germline V gene lookup returns CDR1 LNHNV and CDR2 YYDKDF (reference sequence). The CDR3, as DNA: TGTGCCACCAGCAGACAGGGGGTGGGCACCGGGGAGCTGTTTTTT. The encoded protein is CATSRQGVGTGELFF.

Written as DNA, the CDR3 is TGTGCCAGCAGTGAACGGTCCTACGAGCAGTACTTC. Protein product: CASSERSYEQYF. V and J are TRBV2 and TRBJ2-7; no clear D gene. Looked up from germline, CDR1 is SNHLY and CDR2 is FYNNEI. V lost 2 bases and J lost 1, with 3 bases in between. The CDR3 extends over 12 amino acids.

The rearrangement links TRBV9 to TRBJ2-1; tentatively, D is TRBD1 (5 bases). This CDR3 is 14 amino acids long. Germline CDR1 is SGDLS and CDR2 is YYNGEE. V dropped 7 bases and J dropped 0 bases, with 11 bases sitting between them. The CDR3 region is CASGRRASYNEQFF. CDR3 DNA sequence: TGTGCCAGCGGACGCAGGGCCTCCTACAATGAGCAGTTCTTC.

This clone was detected a few times. This rearrangement joins TRBV7-9 to TRBJ1-1, with D possibly being TRBD1 (5 bases). The CDR3 is 14 residues long. V gave up 2 bases and J gave up 8 bases, with 15 bases separating them. Germline V gene data show CDR1 as SEHNR and CDR2 as FQNEAQ (reference sequence). CDR3 in DNA: TGTGCCAGCAGCTTATTGACGGGCCAGGGCGAAGCTTTCTTT. This encodes CASSLLTGQGEAFF.

The chain recombines TRBV7-9 with TRBJ2-1; D is unresolved. The CDR3 spans 17 residues. Trimming stripped 4 bases from V and 0 bases from J, with 16 bases between. In germline, CDR1 is SEHNR, CDR2 FQNEAQ (reference sequence). The CDR3 DNA reads TGTGCCAGCAGCTCCACGAGCTGGCGGAGCTCCTACAATGAGCAGTTCTTC. This encodes CASSSTSWRSSYNEQFF.

The sample holds a few counts of this clone. V is TRBV6-6 and J is TRBJ2-3, with 9 positions matching TRBD1. CDR1 and CDR2 from the germline V gene are MNHNY and SVGAGI (reference sequence). The trim removed 5 bases at V and 4 bases at J, leaving 4 bases unmatched. The CDR3 sequence is 14 residues long. CDR3 protein: CASSTGGRADTQYF. CDR3 sequence (DNA): TGTGCCAGCAGTACAGGGGGCCGGGCAGATACGCAGTATTTT.

The chain combines TRBV6-6 with TRBJ2-5; D unclear. Trimming pared 6 bases from V and 4 bases from J, leaving 6 bases between. The germline CDR1 and CDR2 sequences are MNHNY and SVGAGI (reference sequence). This CDR3 spans 11 amino acids. The DNA of the CDR3 is TGTGCCAGCAGCCTCAGAGAGACCCAGTACTTC. This encodes CASSLRETQYF.

This clone came up a few times. This chain uses TRBV6-6 with TRBJ2-7; 8 positions match TRBD1. V was clipped by 5 bases and J by 0 bases; unmatched bases: 6. There are 15 residues in the CDR3. CDR1 and CDR2 (germline): MNHNY, SVGAGI (reference sequence). CDR3 sequence reads: CASSPRQGSSYEQYF. In nucleotides, the CDR3 is TGTGCCAGCAGTCCCCGACAGGGGAGCTCCTACGAGCAGTACTTC.

The V gene is TRBV28, the J gene TRBJ2-7, with TRBD2 as a possible D gene (6 bases). CDR3 length equals 13 residues. Trimming removed 8 bases at V and 0 bases at J, with 11 bases between. The V gene's germline CDR1 is MDHEN and CDR2 SYDVKM. The CDR3 loop reads CASRAAGSYEQYF. In DNA, the CDR3 is TGTGCCAGCCGCGCAGCGGGCTCCTACGAGCAGTACTTC. Combining the CDR3 with reference TRBV28 and TRBJ2-7 gives the whole variable domain DVKVTQSSRYLVKRTGEKVFLECVQDMDHENMFWYRQDPGLGLRLIYFSYDVKMKEKGDIPEGYSVSREKKERFSLILESASTNQTSMYLCASRAAGSYEQYFGPGTRLTVT.

This clone showed up just a few times. The chain links TRBV5-1 to TRBJ2-7; 7 positions agree with TRBD2. There are 15 residues in the CDR3. Germline CDR1 SGHRS, CDR2 YFSETQ. V trimming: 1 base; J trimming: 0 bases; junction bases outside the gene matches: 4. The CDR3 spells CASSLQGGSSYEQYF. CDR3 nucleotides: TGCGCCAGCAGCTTGCAGGGCGGGAGCTCCTACGAGCAGTACTTC.

The J gene is TRBJ2-2, the V gene TRBV27; D possibly corresponds to TRBD1 (5 bases). Trimming removed 6 bases at V and 6 bases at J, with 17 bases between. The germline gives CDR1 MNHEY, CDR2 SMNVEV (reference sequence). This CDR3 is built from 15 residues. CDR3: CASSYLRGPAGELFF. CDR3 DNA sequence: TGTGCCAGCAGCTACTTAAGGGGTCCAGCCGGGGAGCTGTTTTTT.